This entry lists 2 T cell receptor beta chains sequenced from one sample in a study of human T cells and chemical hapten exposure. Noted time point: healthy volunteer bleed at 2 weeks. Unfractionated whole blood was the source of the extracted total RNA. A single record per CDR3 protein comes from TCRdb applying MiXCR to the RACE reads. The table has roughly 130,000 distinct CDR3 sequences, roughly 9.5% seen once. Sequenced material: whole blood. The receptors were gathered from a male donor in good health. Some clones in this sample may be carry-over from other donors' samples.

The CDR3: CSVYPGTINEQFF. CDR3 nucleotide sequence: TGCAGCGTTTATCCCGGGACTATCAATGAGCAGTTCTTC. The chain joins TRBV29-1 to TRBJ2-1; 7 positions agree with TRBD2. The ends lost 5 bases at V and 6 bases at J; junction bases unmatched: 7. CDR3 length equals 13 residues. Germline CDR1 reads SQVTM; CDR2 reads ANQGSEA.

This clonotype came up a few times. This chain joins TRBV7-9 and TRBJ1-3; D is perhaps TRBD1 (5 bases). The CDR3 is 16 amino acids. Germline CDR1 is SEHNR and CDR2 is FQNEAQ (reference sequence). Trimming removed 0 bases from V and 0 bases from J, with 9 bases in between. The CDR3: CASSLAGQYSGNTIYF. The CDR3 bases are TGTGCCAGCAGCTTAGCGGGGCAATACTCTGGAAACACCATATATTTT.